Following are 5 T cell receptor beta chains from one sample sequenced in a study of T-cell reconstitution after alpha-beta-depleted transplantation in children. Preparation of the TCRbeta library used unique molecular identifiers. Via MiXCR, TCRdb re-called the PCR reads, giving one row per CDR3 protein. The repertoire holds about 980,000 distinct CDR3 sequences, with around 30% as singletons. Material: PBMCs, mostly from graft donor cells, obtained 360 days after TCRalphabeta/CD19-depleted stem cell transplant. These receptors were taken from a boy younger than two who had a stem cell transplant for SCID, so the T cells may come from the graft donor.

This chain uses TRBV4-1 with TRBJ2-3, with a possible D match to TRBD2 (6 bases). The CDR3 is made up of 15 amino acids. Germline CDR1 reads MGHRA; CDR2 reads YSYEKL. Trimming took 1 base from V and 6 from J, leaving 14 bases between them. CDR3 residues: CASSQGFGGVDTQYF. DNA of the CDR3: TGCGCCAGCAGCCAAGGCTTTGGCGGGGTCGATACGCAGTATTTT.

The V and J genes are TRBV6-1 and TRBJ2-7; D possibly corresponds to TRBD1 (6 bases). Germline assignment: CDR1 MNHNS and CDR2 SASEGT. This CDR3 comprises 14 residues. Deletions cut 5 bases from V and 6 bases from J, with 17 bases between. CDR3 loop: CASSRAGPQGEQYF. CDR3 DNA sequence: TGTGCCAGCAGTCGCGCCGGGCCACAGGGCGAGCAGTACTTC.

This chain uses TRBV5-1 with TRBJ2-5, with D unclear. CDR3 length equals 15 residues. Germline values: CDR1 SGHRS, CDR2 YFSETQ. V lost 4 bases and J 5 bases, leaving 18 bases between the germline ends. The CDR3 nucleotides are TGCGCCAGCAGCATGTGGACCGCCGGTGGGGAGACCCAGTACTTC. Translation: CASSMWTAGGETQYF.

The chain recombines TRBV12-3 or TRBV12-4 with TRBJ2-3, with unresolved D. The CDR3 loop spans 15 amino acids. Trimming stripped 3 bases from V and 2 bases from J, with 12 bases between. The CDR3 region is CASSFTARLTDTQYF. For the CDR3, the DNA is TGTGCCAGCAGTTTTACGGCCAGACTCACAGATACGCAGTATTTT.

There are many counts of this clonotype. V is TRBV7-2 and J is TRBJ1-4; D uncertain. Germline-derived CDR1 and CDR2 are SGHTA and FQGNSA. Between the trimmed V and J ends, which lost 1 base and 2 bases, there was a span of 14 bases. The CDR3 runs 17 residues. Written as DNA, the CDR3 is TGTGCCAGCAGCTTAGGACCACACGCCCTCACTAATGAAAAACTGTTTTTT. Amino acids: CASSLGPHALTNEKLFF.